The rows below give T cell receptor beta chains drawn from one sample of a study of identical twins. TCRdb re-derived calls from the 5' RACE reads in MiXCR, one entry per CDR3 protein. The table includes about 530,000 distinct CDR3 sequences, more than 20% detected once. The sample was also reused in another study, on yellow fever vaccine responses in identical twins.

The specimen was CD4+ T cells sorted from blood. The receptors come from a woman under 30 in good health. Both conserved end residues are part of each CDR3. D genes are given only for firm matches. Some rows mark clone size as missing; the rest say once, few, many or name a class of expanded clone.

v_gene	j_gene	d_gene	abundance	CDR3aa	CDR3nt
TRBV7-8	TRBJ2-1	.	.	CASSLAGTQNSYNEQFF	TGTGCCAGCAGCTTAGCCGGGACCCAGAACTCCTACAATGAGCAGTTCTTC
TRBV25-1	TRBJ1-2	.	few	CASSVDGGYTF	TGTGCCAGCAGTGTCGACGGAGGCTACACCTTC
TRBV7-9	TRBJ2-3	TRBD1	.	CASSPTVVQGATDTQYF	TGTGCCAGCAGCCCAACGGTCGTACAGGGGGCCACAGATACGCAGTATTTT
TRBV12-3/TRBV12-4	TRBJ1-5	.	many	CASRDGRGFQPQHF	TGTGCCAGCAGGGACGGACGGGGGTTTCAGCCCCAGCATTTT
TRBV6-5	TRBJ1-1	.	few	CASSYGNRVNTEAFF	TGTGCCAGCAGTTACGGCAACAGGGTGAACACTGAAGCTTTCTTT
TRBV19	TRBJ1-6	TRBD1	.	CASSMEWTGGSPLHF	TGTGCCAGTAGTATGGAGTGGACAGGAGGGTCACCCCTCCACTTT
TRBV29-1	TRBJ2-7	.	few	CSVTGTDNSEQYF	TGCAGCGTAACCGGGACCGACAACTCCGAGCAGTACTTC
TRBV5-1	TRBJ2-2	TRBD1	.	CASSITGTGASGTNTGELFF	TGCGCCAGCAGCATTACCGGGACAGGGGCTTCGGGGACGAACACCGGGGAGCTGTTTTTT
TRBV12-3/TRBV12-4	TRBJ2-7	TRBD2	few	CASRPGTSGSVYEQYF	TGTGCCAGCAGACCCGGGACTAGCGGGAGTGTCTACGAGCAGTACTTC
TRBV20-1	TRBJ2-3	TRBD2	.	CSARRLAGGPKGQYF	TGCAGTGCTAGGCGGCTAGCGGGAGGGCCGAAAGGGCAGTATTTT
TRBV9	TRBJ2-5	TRBD2	few	CASSGLAGPQETQYF	TGTGCCAGCAGCGGACTAGCGGGACCTCAAGAGACCCAGTACTTC
TRBV5-1	TRBJ2-1	TRBD1	many	CASSSTGGEFKGQFF	TGCGCCAGCAGCTCCACAGGGGGAGAGTTCAAAGGGCAGTTCTTC
TRBV15	TRBJ2-5	.	.	CATSSMGSGETQYF	TGTGCCACCAGCTCCATGGGCTCGGGAGAGACCCAGTACTTC
TRBV27	TRBJ2-1	TRBD2	.	CASRFNTGLAGSYNEQFF	TGTGCCAGCAGATTCAATACCGGACTAGCCGGCTCCTACAATGAGCAGTTCTTC
TRBV20-1	TRBJ2-1	.	once	CSVEGGDWSNEQFF	TGCAGTGTTGAGGGAGGTGACTGGTCCAATGAGCAGTTCTTC
TRBV5-1	TRBJ2-3	TRBD2	few	CASSQSSGASTDTQYF	TGCGCCAGCAGCCAGTCAAGCGGGGCTAGCACAGATACGCAGTATTTT
TRBV5-1	TRBJ2-4	.	few	CASSQGELNIQYF	TGCGCCAGCAGCCAGGGCGAGTTGAACATTCAGTACTTC
TRBV5-1	TRBJ1-1	TRBD1	few	CASSPRTGGMGDTEAFF	TGCGCCAGCAGCCCTCGGACAGGGGGCATGGGGGACACTGAAGCTTTCTTT
TRBV4-2	TRBJ2-3	TRBD2	.	CASSQEAGGPTDTQYF	TGTGCCAGCAGCCAAGAAGCGGGAGGGCCCACAGATACGCAGTATTTT
TRBV12-3/TRBV12-4	TRBJ2-7	TRBD2	.	CASSSGLAGGISYEQYF	TGTGCCAGCAGTTCAGGACTAGCGGGAGGGATCTCCTACGAGCAGTACTTC
TRBV5-6	TRBJ2-1	.	few	CASSAGTGHEQFF	TGTGCCAGCAGCGCCGGGACTGGCCATGAGCAGTTCTTC
TRBV20-1	TRBJ2-5	.	few	CSAGLLTQYF	TGCAGTGCTGGACTACTTACCCAGTACTTC
TRBV20-1	TRBJ1-5	TRBD1	.	CSARGGGGQPQHF	TGCAGTGCTAGAGGAGGGGGCGGTCAGCCCCAGCATTTT
TRBV24-1	TRBJ2-3	TRBD2	.	CATSGASGITDTQYF	TGTGCCACCAGTGGGGCTAGCGGGATTACAGATACGCAGTATTTT
TRBV24-1	TRBJ2-7	.	.	CATSDSRTGISRQYF	TGTGCCACCAGTGATTCGAGGACGGGTATAAGTCGGCAGTACTTC
TRBV29-1	TRBJ1-1	.	few	CSAGQMNTEAFF	TGCAGCGCAGGACAGATGAACACTGAAGCTTTCTTT
TRBV12-3/TRBV12-4	TRBJ1-1	TRBD1	.	CASSFGTGVTEAFF	TGTGCCAGCAGTTTTGGGACAGGCGTTACTGAAGCTTTCTTT
TRBV12-3/TRBV12-4	TRBJ1-2	TRBD1	few	CASSLVDRRYGYTF	TGTGCCAGCAGTTTAGTGGACAGGAGATATGGCTACACCTTC
TRBV18	TRBJ2-1	TRBD1	few	CASSPPLRQGNEQFF	TGTGCCAGCTCACCACCGTTGAGACAGGGCAATGAGCAGTTCTTC